The 26 T cell receptor beta chains below all came from one sample that was sequenced in a study of T cell repertoires in cytomegalovirus infection. TCRdb passed the reads through MiXCR, listing each CDR3 protein once. The table has around 260,000 distinct CDR3 sequences, 8% to 9.5% seen once. Sequencing used PBMCs. Source of these receptors: a human donor in good health (CMV status not recorded). Some clones in this sample may be carry-over from other donors' samples.

The table lists this clonotype with many counts. The J gene is TRBJ1-1, the V gene TRBV11-1; D is unclear. CDR1 SGHAT and CDR2 FQDESV come from the germline V gene (reference sequence). The length of the CDR3 is 14 residues. Trimming removed 7 bases at V and 1 base at J, with 13 bases between. The CDR3 here is CASTPRQGNTEAFF. For the CDR3, the DNA is TGTGCCAGCACCCCCCGGCAAGGGAACACTGAAGCTTTCTTT.

This clonotype was counted ten times or more. This chain uses TRBV7-2 with TRBJ2-2; 10 nucleotides match TRBD2. Germline V gene lookup returns CDR1 SGHTA and CDR2 FQGNSA. V was pared by 4 bases and J by 6 bases, with 8 bases of the junction left unmatched. The CDR3 is 16 residues long. In DNA form, the CDR3 reads TGTGCCAGCAGCTACACTAGCGGGGTTGAGGCCGGGGAGCTGTTTTTT. Translated: CASSYTSGVEAGELFF.

The chain carries TRBV11-2 and TRBJ2-7; D call uncertain. The CDR3 is made up of 15 amino acids. With 0 bases removed from V and 2 bases from J, the gap between germline ends came to 11 bases. The V gene's germline CDR1 is SGHAT and CDR2 FQNNGV. The CDR3 DNA reads as TGTGCCAGCAGCTTAGAGCCCCAGCCAACCTACGAGCAGTACTTC. Protein: CASSLEPQPTYEQYF.

The gene calls are TRBV12-3 or TRBV12-4 and TRBJ2-5; no definite D call. The length of the CDR3 is 13 residues. With 2 bases removed from V and 2 bases from J, the gap between germline ends came to 6 bases. CDR3 protein: CASSLSWQETQYF. For the CDR3, the DNA is TGTGCCAGCAGTTTAAGCTGGCAAGAGACCCAGTACTTC.

The chain uses TRBV11-2 and TRBJ2-2, with D tentatively TRBD1 (6 bases). CDR1 is SGHAT, CDR2 FQNNGV, per germline. Trimming cost V 2 bases and J 1 base, with 8 bases left between them. This CDR3 is 15 amino acids long. The CDR3 region is CASSLWGQNTGELFF. Here the CDR3 DNA reads TGTGCCAGCAGCTTATGGGGGCAGAACACCGGGGAGCTGTTTTTT. The full variable domain, its missing parts supplied by reference TRBV11-2 and TRBJ2-2, is EAGVAQSPRYKIIEKRQSVAFWCNPISGHATLYWYQQILGQGPKLLIQFQNNGVVDDSQLPKDRFSAERLKGVDSTLKIQPAKLEDSAVYLCASSLWGQNTGELFFGEGSRLTVL.

This clonotype was detected many times. This sequence joins TRBV7-2 and TRBJ1-6; no firm D call. Trimming pared 5 bases from V and 4 bases from J, leaving 9 bases between. This CDR3 comprises 14 residues. Germline V CDR1 and CDR2: SGHTA, FQGNSA. The CDR3 region is CASSRTIYNSPLHF. The CDR3 DNA sequence: TGTGCCAGCAGCAGGACGATATATAATTCACCCCTCCACTTT.

This clonotype was observed a handful of times. The chain is built from TRBV6-1 and TRBJ2-7, with D uncertain. Germline V gene lookup returns CDR1 MNHNS and CDR2 SASEGT. This CDR3 region has 13 residues. Trimming pared 2 bases from V and 2 bases from J, leaving 7 bases between. CDR3 region: CASSENSAYEQYF. CDR3 DNA: TGTGCCAGCAGTGAAAACAGTGCCTACGAGCAGTACTTC.

In this sample, this clonotype turned up many times. The rearrangement joins TRBV7-8 to TRBJ1-5; D unclear. The CDR3 has 15 residues. Germline V gene lookup returns CDR1 SGHVS and CDR2 FQNEAQ. V lost 2 bases to trimming and J lost 0 bases, with 8 bases between them. CDR3 sequence (DNA): TGTGCCAGCAGCTTAAGGGAATATAGCAATCAGCCCCAGCATTTT. This sequence encodes CASSLREYSNQPQHF.

This clonotype was detected a few times. The rearrangement links TRBV7-3 to TRBJ2-7; perhaps D is TRBD1 or TRBD2 (5 bases each). Germline V CDR1 and CDR2: SGHTA, FQGTGA. This CDR3 is built from 14 residues. The V gene lost 2 bases and the J gene lost 4 bases, with 12 bases spanning the gap. CDR3 protein: CASSLGGFGYEQYF. In DNA, the CDR3 is TGTGCCAGCAGCTTAGGGGGTTTCGGGTACGAGCAGTACTTC.

This clonotype appeared a few times. The chain recombines TRBV6-1 with TRBJ1-4; D ambiguous. CDR3 length: 13 residues. Germline CDR1 and CDR2: MNHNS and SASEGT. V dropped 6 bases and J dropped 8 bases, with 13 bases sitting between them. The CDR3 region has the DNA TGTGCCAGCAGGGGCTACCGCGGGGAAAAACTGTTTTTT. This translates into CASRGYRGEKLFF.

The table lists this clonotype with a few counts. V gene TRBV28 combines with J gene TRBJ1-1, with D hard to call. Trimming removed 8 bases from V and 1 base from J, with 11 bases in between. The CDR3 is 13 amino acids. Germline V CDR1 and CDR2: MDHEN, SYDVKM. Written as DNA, the CDR3 is TGTGCCAGCGGAGTCGTAGGGAACACTGAAGCTTTCTTT. This gives the protein CASGVVGNTEAFF.

The rearrangement links TRBV2 to TRBJ1-2, with a weak D call TRBD1 (6 bases). Germline assignment: CDR1 SNHLY and CDR2 FYNNEI. This CDR3 contains 13 residues. V dropped 7 bases and J dropped 7 bases, with 16 bases sitting between them. CDR3 in DNA: TGTGCCAGCACCAACAGGGCTTCTGCTGGCTACACCTTC. This translates into CASTNRASAGYTF. The full variable domain, rest sourced from reference TRBV2 and TRBJ1-2, is EPEVTQTPSHQVTQMGQEVILRCVPISNHLYFYWYRQILGQKVEFLVSFYNNEISEKSEIFDDQFSVERPDGSNFTLKIRSTKLEDSAMYFCASTNRASAGYTFGSGTRLTVV.

V gene TRBV7-6 combines with J gene TRBJ2-5, with 8 bases fitting TRBD1. In germline, CDR1 is SGHVS, CDR2 FNYEAQ. CDR3 length: 14 residues. The ends lost 5 bases at V and 5 bases at J; junction bases unmatched: 7. DNA for the CDR3: TGTGCCAGCAGCCCGACAGGGGCAGGGGAGACCCAGTACTTC. This codes for CASSPTGAGETQYF.

Details on this clonotype: This clone may be a read error of a much larger clone one base away. V and J are TRBV7-6 and TRBJ2-3; D remains unclear. Germline assignment: CDR1 SGHVS and CDR2 FNYEAQ. Trimming pared 1 base from V and 6 bases from J, leaving 5 bases between. This CDR3 spans 12 amino acids. CDR3 in amino acids: CASSLVQDTQYF. CDR3 in DNA: TGTGCCAGCAGCTTAGTTCAGGATACGCAGTATTTT.

In this sample, this clonotype turned up many times. The V and J genes are TRBV7-2 and TRBJ1-1; unclear D gene. V was trimmed by 1 base and J by 3 bases, leaving 6 bases between them. The CDR3 extends over 13 amino acids. Germline-derived CDR1 and CDR2 are SGHTA and FQGNSA. The CDR3, as DNA: TGTGCCAGCAGCTTAGAAAGGTACACTGAAGCTTTCTTT. Translated: CASSLERYTEAFF. The full variable domain, rest sourced from reference TRBV7-2 and TRBJ1-1, is GAGVSQSPSNKVTEKGKDVELRCDPISGHTALYWYRQSLGQGLEFLIYFQGNSAPDKSGLPSDRFSAERTGGSVSTLTIQRTQQEDSAVYLCASSLERYTEAFFGQGTRLTVV.

This clonotype occurred many times. The rearrangement links TRBV7-2 to TRBJ2-7, with D perhaps assigned TRBD1 or TRBD2 (6 bases each). Germline CDR1 and CDR2: SGHTA and FQGNSA. Trimming left V 1 base short and J 3 bases short, with 13 bases between. The CDR3 is 15 residues long. The CDR3 is CASSLEQGGYYEQYF. The DNA of the CDR3 is TGTGCCAGCAGCTTAGAACAGGGAGGCTACTACGAGCAGTACTTC.

This clonotype was counted only a few times. The J gene is TRBJ2-7, the V gene TRBV18; weak D call: TRBD1 (6 bases). V lost 6 bases and J lost 6, with 18 bases in between. CDR3 size: 14 residues. Germline V gene data show CDR1 as KGHSH and CDR2 as LQKENI. Written as DNA, the CDR3 is TGTGCCAGCTCTCTCGAGACAGGAAGTTCCGAGCAGTACTTC. Translation: CASSLETGSSEQYF.

This clonotype was counted only a few times. This chain connects TRBV20-1 to TRBJ2-2, with 11 nucleotides matching TRBD2. The CDR3 loop spans 15 amino acids. In germline, CDR1 is DFQATT, CDR2 SNEGSKA (reference sequence). The J segment lost 6 bases and the V segment lost 0 bases, leaving 3 bases of the junction unmatched. The CDR3 bases are TGCAGTGCTAGAGATACTAGCGGGAGACCCGGGGAGCTGTTTTTT. This sequence encodes CSARDTSGRPGELFF.

The sample holds a few counts of this clonotype. The chain has TRBV19 and TRBJ1-1; D is unclear. V lost 5 bases and J lost 10, with 26 bases in between. Germline CDR1 reads LNHDA; CDR2 reads SQIVND (reference sequence). This CDR3 spans 16 amino acids. CDR3 in amino acids: CASSGHTTGARFGAFF. In nucleotides, the CDR3 is TGTGCCAGTAGTGGCCATACGACTGGAGCCCGCTTTGGAGCTTTCTTT.

This clonotype was observed a handful of times. The chain carries TRBV12-3 or TRBV12-4 and TRBJ1-6; TRBD1 matches 7 bases. With 6 bases clipped from V and 5 bases from J, the junction kept 7 bases outside the gene matches. This CDR3 contains 15 residues. The CDR3 region has the DNA TGTGCCAGCAGCGACTACGACAGGGATAATTCACCCCTCCACTTT. Translation: CASSDYDRDNSPLHF.

This clonotype has at least ten counts. The chain couples TRBV19 to TRBJ1-2, with D tentatively TRBD1 (6 bases). This CDR3 is 13 amino acids long. Trimming stripped 11 bases from V and 4 bases from J, with 17 bases between. Germline V gene lookup returns CDR1 LNHDA and CDR2 SQIVND (reference sequence). CDR3 sequence reads: CACTQGFSYGYTF. The CDR3 DNA sequence: TGTGCCTGCACACAGGGTTTCAGCTATGGCTACACCTTC.

This clonotype was seen repeatedly, ten times or more. V usage is TRBV7-6 and J usage is TRBJ1-2, with D uncertain. The CDR3 is 13 amino acids. The V gene's germline CDR1 is SGHVS and CDR2 FNYEAQ. V lost 1 base and J 7 bases, leaving 10 bases between the germline ends. The CDR3 DNA reads TGTGCCAGCAGCTTAGTCCGGGGTCCTGGCTACACCTTC. Its protein product is CASSLVRGPGYTF.

This chain's CDR3 is CASSQEGVEITGELFF. In DNA form, the CDR3 reads TGTGCCAGCAGCCAAGAAGGGGTCGAAATCACCGGGGAGCTGTTTTTT. The rearrangement joins TRBV4-2 to TRBJ2-2, with D possibly being TRBD1 (5 bases). Trimming cost V 0 bases and J 4 bases, with 12 bases left between them. The CDR3 is 16 amino acids. Germline V gene sequence: CDR1 LGHNA, CDR2 YNFKEQ.

This clonotype was recorded many times. The chain employs TRBV28 and TRBJ2-2, with TRBD1 matching 9 bases. This CDR3 spans 16 amino acids. After removal of 6 bases from V and 5 bases from J, the junction contained 10 bases not matched to a gene. Germline V CDR1 and CDR2: MDHEN, SYDVKM. The CDR3 DNA follows: TGTGCCAGCAGCTTTCAACGCGGGACAGGGACCGGGGAGCTGTTTTTT. Protein: CASSFQRGTGTGELFF.

This clonotype was observed many times. This rearrangement joins TRBV7-8 to TRBJ2-3; 8 nucleotides match TRBD2. Germline V gene sequence: CDR1 SGHVS, CDR2 FQNEAQ. The CDR3 is 15 amino acids. V lost 1 base and J lost 5; bases outside the gene matches: 5. The CDR3 protein is CASSLGSGGGDTQYF. CDR3 bases: TGTGCCAGCAGCTTAGGGTCCGGGGGGGGAGATACGCAGTATTTT.

The chain uses TRBV18 and TRBJ2-1; D ambiguous. V lost 2 bases to trimming and J lost 7 bases, with 6 bases between them. The CDR3 is 12 amino acids. Germline V CDR1 and CDR2: KGHSH, LQKENI. The CDR3 region is CASSPFENEQFF. The CDR3 DNA sequence: TGTGCCAGCTCACCATTCGAGAATGAGCAGTTCTTC.